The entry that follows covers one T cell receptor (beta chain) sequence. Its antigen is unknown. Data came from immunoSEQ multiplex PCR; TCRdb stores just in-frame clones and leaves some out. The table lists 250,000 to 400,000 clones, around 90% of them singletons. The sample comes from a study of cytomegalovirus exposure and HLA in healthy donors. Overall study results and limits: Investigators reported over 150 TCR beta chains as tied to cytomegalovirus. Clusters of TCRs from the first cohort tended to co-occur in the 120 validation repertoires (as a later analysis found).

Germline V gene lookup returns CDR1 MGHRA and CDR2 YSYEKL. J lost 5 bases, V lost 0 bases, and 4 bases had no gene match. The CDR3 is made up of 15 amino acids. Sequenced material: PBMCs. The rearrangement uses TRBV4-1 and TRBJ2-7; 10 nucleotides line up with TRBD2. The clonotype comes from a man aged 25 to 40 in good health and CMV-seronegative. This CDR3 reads CASSQDELAGNEQYF. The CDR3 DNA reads TGCGCCAGCAGCCAAGATGAACTAGCGGGGAACGAGCAGTACTTC.